These 9 T cell receptor beta chains share one sample of origin, sequenced in a study of blood T cell repertoires in COVID-19. Data came from immunoSEQ multiplex PCR; TCRdb stores just in-frame clones and leaves some out. Of some 140,000 clones in the sample, around 83% were seen once. Sequences were obtained from peripheral blood. Every receptor here comes from a woman aged 55-75 years with COVID-19, enrolled during active disease.

The chain combines TRBV7-9 with TRBJ2-3; D is perhaps TRBD2 (6 bases). Germline V gene sequence: CDR1 SEHNR, CDR2 FQNEAQ (reference sequence). V gave up 5 bases and J gave up 6 bases, with 18 bases separating them. This CDR3 has 15 residues. This CDR3 is CASSRRRRETDTQYF. DNA for the CDR3: TGTGCCAGCAGCCGCCGGAGGAGGGAAACGGATACGCAGTATTTT. The full variable domain, in which reference TRBV7-9 and TRBJ2-3 provide the parts outside the CDR3, is DTGVSQNPRHKITKRGQNVTFRCDPISEHNRLYWYRQTLGQGPEFLTYFQNEAQLEKSRLLSDRFSAERPKGSFSTLEIQRTEQGDSAMYLCASSRRRRETDTQYFGPGTRLTVL.

V is TRBV27 and J is TRBJ2-3; tentatively, D is TRBD1 (5 bases). Germline assignment: CDR1 MNHEY and CDR2 SMNVEV (reference sequence). V was pared by 2 bases and J by 3 bases, with 9 bases between. CDR3 length: 14 amino acids. CDR3 bases: TGTGCCAGCAGTTTACAAGGGGTGACAGATACGCAGTATTTT. Protein: CASSLQGVTDTQYF.

The J gene is TRBJ2-5, the V gene TRBV19; 8 bases agree with TRBD1. Looked up from germline, CDR1 is LNHDA and CDR2 is SQIVND (reference sequence). V lost 3 bases and J lost 7; bases outside the gene matches: 7. The CDR3 length is 14 residues. CDR3 sequence (DNA): TGTGCCAGTAGTATGGGGACAGGAAGGAGGACCCAGTACTTC. This translates into CASSMGTGRRTQYF.

The chain combines TRBV5-6 with TRBJ1-6; D may be TRBD1 (6 bases). The CDR3 extends over 13 amino acids. The germline gives CDR1 SGHDT, CDR2 YYEEEE. V dropped 5 bases and J dropped 7 bases, with 10 bases sitting between them. The CDR3 spells CASRQGWNSPLHF. DNA for the CDR3: TGTGCCAGCAGACAGGGATGGAATTCACCCCTCCACTTT. Based on the CDR3 plus reference TRBV5-6 and TRBJ1-6, the full variable domain is DAGVTQSPTHLIKTRGQQVTLRCSPKSGHDTVSWYQQALGQGPQFIFQYYEEEERQRGNFPDRFSGHQFPNYSSELNVNALLLGDSALYLCASRQGWNSPLHFGNGTRLTVT.

This sequence joins TRBV6-4 and TRBJ1-1; TRBD1 is a possible D gene (5 bases). Trimming took 6 bases from V and 3 from J, leaving 14 bases between them. In germline, CDR1 is MRHNA, CDR2 SNTAGT. CDR3 length: 14 amino acids. The CDR3 region is CASSIPRGDTEAFF. The DNA of the CDR3 is TGTGCCAGCAGCATCCCTCGGGGGGACACTGAAGCTTTCTTT.

The chain combines TRBV19 with TRBJ1-5; D might be TRBD1 (6 bases). The germline V gene has CDR1 LNHDA and CDR2 SQIVND (reference sequence). CDR3 length: 15 residues. The V and J ends lost 2 bases and 2 bases respectively, with 10 bases between them. The CDR3 region has the DNA TGTGCCAGTAGTATACAACAGGGTGGCAATCAGCCCCAGCATTTT. This codes for CASSIQQGGNQPQHF.

The chain links TRBV2 to TRBJ2-2, with 10 nucleotides matching TRBD2. The junction had 7 bases not matched to a gene; V was cut back by 6 bases and J by 6 bases. The CDR3 loop spans 15 amino acids. Germline assignment: CDR1 SNHLY and CDR2 FYNNEI. The CDR3 DNA follows: TGTGCCAGCAGCCAACTAGCGGGGTGGGCCGGGGAGCTGTTTTTT. It specifies CASSQLAGWAGELFF.

This clone was picked up a small number of times. The chain has TRBV10-3 and TRBJ1-2; TRBD1 matches at 7 bases. V was clipped by 6 bases and J by 1 base; unmatched bases: 5. CDR1 and CDR2 (germline): ENHRY, SYGVKD. The CDR3 covers 14 residues. CDR3 nucleotide sequence: TGTGCCATCAGCCACGACAGGGTTAACTATGGCTACACCTTC. As protein: CAISHDRVNYGYTF.

This chain links TRBV15 with TRBJ2-4, with 10 bases that match TRBD2. CDR1 and CDR2 from the germline V gene are LNHNV and YYDKDF (reference sequence). The CDR3 extends over 14 amino acids. The ends lost 8 bases at V and 4 bases at J; junction bases unmatched: 5. The CDR3 here is CATSGLAVKNIQYF. As DNA, the CDR3 is TGTGCCACCTCTGGACTAGCGGTTAAAAACATTCAGTACTTC.